One and the same sample provided the 18 T cell receptor beta chains below, sequenced in a study of blood T cell repertoires in COVID-19. Sequenced by immunoSEQ multiplex PCR; TCRdb stores in-frame clones only, minus some. The repertoire has 50,000 to 65,000 clones, 82% of them found once; the top ten carry roughly 22%. The sample was peripheral blood. These receptors originate from a woman aged 55-69 years with acute or convalescent COVID-19.

The chain is built from TRBV5-1 and TRBJ2-7; TRBD1 is a possible D gene (6 bases). The CDR3 has 14 residues. Germline assignment: CDR1 SGHRS and CDR2 YFSETQ. The germline V and J ends were trimmed by 3 bases and 4 bases, with 14 bases remaining between them. The CDR3 loop reads CASSSDRRPYEQYF. CDR3 coding DNA: TGCGCCAGCAGCTCCGACAGGAGACCTTACGAGCAGTACTTC.

This clone was picked up a small number of times. The chain joins TRBV7-9 to TRBJ1-6; 9 bases map to TRBD1. V was clipped by 0 bases and J by 14 bases; unmatched bases: 5. The V gene's germline CDR1 is SEHNR and CDR2 FQNEAQ (reference sequence). This CDR3 is 14 amino acids long. The CDR3 coding sequence is TGTGCCAGCAGCTTAGCGCAGGGACAGGGCACCCTCCACTTT. This gives the protein CASSLAQGQGTLHF.

This clone was found a few times. J is TRBJ1-2 and V is TRBV9; D uncertain. Per the germline V gene, CDR1 is SGDLS and CDR2 is YYNGEE. CDR3 size: 12 residues. V lost 3 bases, J lost 6 bases, and 9 bases lay in between. The CDR3: CASSAMEDGYTF. CDR3 nucleotide sequence: TGTGCCAGCAGCGCTATGGAGGATGGCTACACCTTC.

The V gene is TRBV6-5, the J gene TRBJ1-6; the match to TRBD1 covers 9 bases. The CDR3 is 13 amino acids. Germline values: CDR1 MNHEY, CDR2 SVGAGI. With V trimmed by 10 bases and J by 8 bases, 6 bases remained unmatched. The CDR3 loop reads CATGTGKDSPLHF. The DNA of the CDR3 is TGTGCCACCGGGACAGGGAAAGATTCACCCCTCCACTTT.

The rearrangement uses TRBV11-2 and TRBJ2-7; the D gene is possibly TRBD1 (5 bases). CDR3 length: 14 residues. In germline, CDR1 is SGHAT, CDR2 FQNNGV. Trimming stripped 0 bases from V and 8 bases from J, with 14 bases between. This CDR3 reads CASSLDLGQIKQYF. The CDR3 nucleotides are TGTGCCAGCAGCTTAGATCTGGGGCAAATCAAGCAGTACTTC.

This chain's CDR3 is CASSQITGSRRTGELFF. In nucleotides, the CDR3 is TGTGCCAGCAGTCAGATCACAGGGTCTAGAAGGACCGGGGAGCTGTTTTTT. This chain uses TRBV6-6 with TRBJ2-2, with D possibly TRBD1 on 6 matching bases. The V end lost 5 bases, the J end lost 5 bases, and 21 bases lay between the germline ends. The CDR3 totals 17 residues. Germline CDR1 is MNHNY and CDR2 is SVGAGI (reference sequence).

This sequence joins TRBV2 and TRBJ2-7; 7 bases match TRBD1. The CDR3 has 16 residues. J gave up 1 base and V 6 bases, and 12 bases lay outside the gene matches. The germline V gene encodes CDR1 SNHLY and CDR2 FYNNEI. This CDR3 is CASREHRDRFSYEQYF. DNA for the CDR3: TGTGCCAGCAGGGAACACCGGGACAGATTTTCCTACGAGCAGTACTTC.

The V gene is TRBV7-2, the J gene TRBJ1-4; unclear D gene. V lost 5 bases to trimming and J lost 4 bases, with 14 bases between them. Germline V gene sequence: CDR1 SGHTA, CDR2 FQGNSA. CDR3 length: 15 amino acids. The CDR3 DNA is TGTGCCAGCAGCAACTCCGGGCGGGGTAATGAAAAACTGTTTTTT. Its translation: CASSNSGRGNEKLFF.

V usage is TRBV19 and J usage is TRBJ1-1; 9 nucleotides line up with TRBD1. Germline V gene sequence: CDR1 LNHDA, CDR2 SQIVND (reference sequence). The CDR3 loop spans 14 amino acids. Trimming removed 5 bases from V and 1 base from J; junction bases left unmatched: 2. CDR3 DNA: TGTGCCAGTAGTGAACAGGGGGCGAACACTGAAGCTTTCTTT. Translation gives CASSEQGANTEAFF.

The rearrangement links TRBV19 to TRBJ2-7, with 9 bases aligning to TRBD2. Per germline, CDR1 LNHDA and CDR2 SQIVND (reference sequence). J gave up 6 bases and V 3 bases, and 9 bases lay outside the gene matches. This CDR3 is built from 15 residues. CDR3 amino acids: CASSITSGTSTEQYF. For the CDR3, the DNA is TGTGCCAGTAGTATCACGTCCGGGACTAGCACCGAGCAGTACTTC.

The chain employs TRBV5-6 and TRBJ2-7; 11 bases match TRBD2. With V trimmed by 0 bases and J by 4 bases, 3 bases remained unmatched. The CDR3 contains 15 residues. Germline V CDR1 and CDR2: SGHDT, YYEEEE. The CDR3, as DNA: TGTGCCAGCAGCTTGGAAGTAGCGGGGGGGTACGAGCAGTACTTC. As protein: CASSLEVAGGYEQYF.

The chain combines TRBV15 with TRBJ1-5; no clear D. Trimming left V 1 base short and J 3 bases short, with 7 bases between. The CDR3 extends over 14 amino acids. Germline V gives CDR1 LNHNV, CDR2 YYDKDF (reference sequence). CDR3 DNA: TGTGCCACCAGCAGAGTGCCAGACAATCAGCCCCAGCATTTT. Encoded protein: CATSRVPDNQPQHF.

This chain connects TRBV11-1 to TRBJ2-1; 8 positions agree with TRBD2. CDR1 is SGHAT and CDR2 is FQDESV in the germline V gene (reference sequence). With V trimmed by 5 bases and J by 5 bases, 8 bases remained unmatched. The CDR3 is 15 amino acids. The CDR3 bases are TGTGCCAGCAGCCCACCACTCGGGGGGGACAATGAGCAGTTCTTC. Translated: CASSPPLGGDNEQFF.

V and J are TRBV7-2 and TRBJ1-3; 7 positions agree with TRBD1. Unmatched junction bases numbered 10, after V lost 10 bases and J lost 1 base. The CDR3 has 15 residues. Germline loops: CDR1 SGHTA, CDR2 FQGNSA. CDR3: CATFRDRRSGNTIYF. Here the CDR3 DNA reads TGTGCCACTTTCCGGGACAGACGTTCTGGAAACACCATATATTTT.

This rearrangement joins TRBV2 to TRBJ2-3, with D tentatively TRBD2 (6 bases). The CDR3 consists of 15 residues. Germline CDR1 is SNHLY and CDR2 is FYNNEI. Trimming left V 2 bases short and J 2 bases short, with 11 bases between. CDR3 residues: CASSEIRRATDTQYF. The CDR3 nucleotides read TGTGCCAGCAGTGAAATCAGGAGGGCCACAGATACGCAGTATTTT.

V and J are TRBV24-1 and TRBJ2-3; 7 nucleotides align to TRBD1. This CDR3 contains 16 residues. In germline, CDR1 is KGHDR, CDR2 SFDVKD. Trimming took 4 bases from V and 5 from J; bases not matched to a gene: 11. For the CDR3, the DNA is TGTGCCACCAGTGACCCGACAGGGCCCCGGGGAGATACGCAGTATTTT. It is translated as CATSDPTGPRGDTQYF.

The genes are TRBV9 and TRBJ1-1, with 7 bases fitting TRBD1. V dropped 0 bases and J dropped 4; count of bases not matched to a gene: 9. This CDR3 is 16 amino acids long. The germline CDR1 and CDR2 sequences are SGDLS and YYNGEE. DNA of the CDR3: TGTGCCAGCAGCGTAGATGGAGGGGGCATGAGCACTGAAGCTTTCTTT. It is translated as CASSVDGGGMSTEAFF.

The chain joins TRBV9 to TRBJ2-1; possibly TRBD1 for D (6 bases). The CDR3 extends over 17 amino acids. The ends were cut back, 4 bases at V and 3 bases at J, with 20 bases in the middle. Germline V lookup: CDR1 SGDLS, CDR2 YYNGEE. As DNA, the CDR3 is TGTGCCAGCAGCACTACCCCCACAGGGAAGCGCTACAATGAGCAGTTCTTC. Its translation is CASSTTPTGKRYNEQFF.